A single T cell receptor (beta chain) is shown here with its context. Antigen unknown. Sequencing used immunoSEQ multiplex PCR; TCRdb keeps in-frame clones, though not all of them. In the table there are some 30,000 clones, 82% of which are singletons. The data were taken from a study of PD-1 blockade in classical Hodgkin lymphoma. The germline CDR1 and CDR2 sequences are SNHLY and FYNNEI. The trim removed 4 bases at V and 5 bases at J, leaving 2 bases unmatched. This CDR3 region has 13 residues. Findings and limits, study-wide: Nivolumab initiation under 1 year post-ASCT meant exclusion.

Noted time point: cycle 4 day 1 (C4D1), after less than seven weeks of nivolumab. All the patients suffered relapse after autologous stem cell transplantation, and brentuximab vedotin exposure differed. The clonotype comes from a human donor with classical Hodgkin lymphoma. Sequenced here: peripheral blood mononuclear cells (PBMCs), sampled before the fourth cycle of nivolumab. V is TRBV2 and J is TRBJ1-5, with TRBD1 matching over 7 bases. This CDR3 is CASSGTGDQPQHF. The DNA for the CDR3 is TGTGCCAGCAGTGGAACAGGGGATCAGCCCCAGCATTTT.